Following are 14 T cell receptor beta chains from one sample sequenced in a study of T-cell memory formation after mild COVID-19. MiXCR was run by TCRdb on the 5' RACE reads, yielding one entry per CDR3 protein. The top ten clones hold roughly 21% of a sample with 350,000 to 550,000 distinct CDR3 sequences, under 20% of them seen once. The sample comprised PBMCs or a T cell subset sorted from them (not recorded which). These receptors were collected from a man aged 18 to 30 who had mild COVID-19 (a few samples of this study predate the infection). Cell type and time point are not known.

This clonotype was seen only a few times. This chain's CDR3 is CASSYAGSGNTIYF. In nucleotides, the CDR3 is TGTGCCAGCAGTTACGCCGGGAGTGGGAACACCATATATTTT. The chain has TRBV6-6 and TRBJ1-3, with D hard to call. V lost 2 bases and J 7 bases, leaving 12 bases between the germline ends. The CDR3 is made up of 14 amino acids. CDR1 and CDR2 from the germline V gene are MNHNY and SVGAGI (reference sequence).

The chain carries TRBV12-3 or TRBV12-4 and TRBJ2-3, with 7 bases that match TRBD2. Trimming removed 6 bases from V and 6 bases from J; junction bases left unmatched: 9. The CDR3 is made up of 14 amino acids. The CDR3: CASRLGLVVDTQYF. DNA of the CDR3: TGTGCCAGCAGACTCGGACTAGTGGTGGATACGCAGTATTTT.

This sequence joins TRBV9 and TRBJ1-1; D is uncertain. Germline V gene sequence: CDR1 SGDLS, CDR2 YYNGEE. The V end was cut by 0 bases, the J end by 0 bases, with 9 bases between. The CDR3 length is 15 residues. The CDR3 spells CASSVATQMNTEAFF. The CDR3 DNA reads TGTGCCAGCAGCGTAGCTACCCAGATGAACACTGAAGCTTTCTTT.

This chain links TRBV7-9 with TRBJ2-1; 8 bases match TRBD2. The CDR3 is 16 residues long. Unmatched junction bases numbered 10, after V lost 5 bases and J lost 4 bases. CDR1 is SEHNR, CDR2 FQNEAQ, per germline (reference sequence). The CDR3 here is CASSPTSGRFYNEQFF. The CDR3 DNA reads TGTGCCAGCAGCCCCACTAGCGGTCGGTTTTACAATGAGCAGTTCTTC.

This clonotype showed up just a few times. V gene TRBV28 combines with J gene TRBJ2-3; tentatively, D is TRBD2 (6 bases). The CDR3 length is 14 residues. The germline CDR1 and CDR2 sequences are MDHEN and SYDVKM. V was cut by 4 bases and J by 3 bases, with 11 bases left in between. The CDR3 bases are TGTGCCAGCAGTTGGGGCGGGGTAACAGATACGCAGTATTTT. Its protein product is CASSWGGVTDTQYF.

This clonotype appeared a few times. The rearrangement links TRBV7-3 to TRBJ2-3; no definite D call. V lost 4 bases to trimming and J lost 5 bases, with 13 bases between them. Looked up from germline, CDR1 is SGHTA and CDR2 is FQGTGA. This CDR3 is built from 14 residues. The DNA for the CDR3 is TGTGCCAGCAGCTCAGACTTGGTCGGAGATACGCAGTATTTT. Translation gives CASSSDLVGDTQYF.

In this sample, this clonotype turned up a few times. The rearrangement joins TRBV6-1 to TRBJ1-6; a possible D gene is TRBD1 (5 bases). The germline CDR1 and CDR2 sequences are MNHNS and SASEGT. V lost 4 bases, J lost 6 bases, and 16 bases lay in between. The CDR3 extends over 16 amino acids. The CDR3 region is CASSGPDIPGNSPLHF. For the CDR3, the DNA is TGTGCCAGCAGTGGGCCGGACATCCCGGGTAATTCACCCCTCCACTTT.

This clonotype was seen a handful of times. This chain uses TRBV7-2 with TRBJ2-3, with 9 bases identical to TRBD2. Germline assignment: CDR1 SGHTA and CDR2 FQGNSA. The V segment lost 5 bases and the J segment 5 bases; nucleotides outside the gene matches: 2. This CDR3 region has 13 residues. The CDR3 DNA reads as TGTGCCAGCAGCCGGACTAGCGAAGATACGCAGTATTTT. Translation: CASSRTSEDTQYF.

In this sample, this clonotype turned up a few times. V is TRBV12-3 or TRBV12-4 and J is TRBJ2-7; D is undetermined. The CDR3 has 13 residues. Between the trimmed V and J ends, which lost 2 bases and 2 bases, there was a span of 7 bases. CDR3 amino acids: CASSLQSAYEQYF. Here the CDR3 DNA reads TGTGCCAGCAGTTTACAGTCGGCCTACGAGCAGTACTTC.

This clonotype appeared a few times. The chain has TRBV7-9 and TRBJ2-6; 9 bases map to TRBD1. CDR1 and CDR2 from the germline V gene are SEHNR and FQNEAQ (reference sequence). The CDR3 runs 18 residues. Trimming took 5 bases from V and 1 from J; bases not matched to a gene: 9. The chain's CDR3 is CASSGRDREGSGANVLTF. The CDR3 DNA is TGTGCCAGCAGCGGGAGGGACAGGGAAGGGTCTGGGGCCAACGTCCTGACTTTC.

This clonotype was seen more than once but under ten times. This rearrangement joins TRBV7-9 to TRBJ1-6; 10 bases align to TRBD1. Germline CDR1 and CDR2: SEHNR and FQNEAQ (reference sequence). This CDR3 comprises 14 residues. After removal of 5 bases from V and 12 bases from J, the junction contained 7 bases not matched to a gene. The CDR3 nucleotides read TGTGCCAGCAGCCCCGGGACAGGGGAGGTACCCCTCCACTTT. Translated: CASSPGTGEVPLHF.

This clonotype was seen many times. The chain has TRBV7-2 and TRBJ2-3; TRBD2 matches 10 bases. Looked up from germline, CDR1 is SGHTA and CDR2 is FQGNSA. Germline trimming cut 2 bases from V and 2 bases from J; bases unmatched to any gene: 4. This CDR3 comprises 16 residues. CDR3 sequence (DNA): TGTGCCAGCAGCTTAAGGCTAGCGGGGGCCACAGATACGCAGTATTTT. It translates to CASSLRLAGATDTQYF.

As DNA, the CDR3 is TGTGCCAGCAGCTTAAGGGGGACAGGTCCTTACAGCTCCTACGAGCAGTACTTC. As protein: CASSLRGTGPYSSYEQYF. The V and J genes are TRBV7-3 and TRBJ2-7; 8 nucleotides line up with TRBD1. Germline CDR1 is SGHTA and CDR2 is FQGTGA. CDR3 length: 18 amino acids. The J segment lost 0 bases and the V segment lost 1 base, leaving 11 bases of the junction unmatched.

This clonotype was counted only a few times. The chain joins TRBV5-1 to TRBJ1-1; maybe TRBD1 (6 bases). With 3 bases removed from V and 3 bases from J, the gap between germline ends came to 15 bases. Germline V CDR1 and CDR2: SGHRS, YFSETQ. The CDR3 length is 15 residues. CDR3 protein: CASSSDSSRDTEAFF. The CDR3 DNA reads as TGCGCCAGCAGCTCGGACAGCTCAAGGGACACTGAAGCTTTCTTT. The full variable domain, with the rest looked up from reference TRBV5-1 and TRBJ1-1, is KAGVTQTPRYLIKTRGQQVTLSCSPISGHRSVSWYQQTPGQGLQFLFEYFSETQRNKGNFPGRFSGRQFSNSRSEMNVSTLELGDSALYLCASSSDSSRDTEAFFGQGTRLTVV.